The rows below give T cell receptor beta chains drawn from one sample of a study of T cell repertoires in cytomegalovirus infection. Their specific antigens are unknown. TCRdb re-analysed the reads in MiXCR, keeping a single row per CDR3 protein. Found here are approximately 730,000 distinct CDR3 sequences, almost 30% of them singletons; the top ten hold around 12%. Sequenced material: cultured CD8+ T cells from PBMCs, taken from culture after CMV antigen stimulation. The receptors come from a human donor in good health (CMV status not recorded). Some clones in this sample may be carry-over from other donors' samples. CDR3s include the opening cysteine and the closing phenylalanine or tryptophan. D genes are given only for firm matches. Clone size is not always given. Where it is, it says once, few, many or a class for expanded clones.

abundance,v_gene,j_gene,d_gene,CDR3nt,CDR3aa
few,TRBV24-1,TRBJ2-1,.,TGTGCCACCAGTGTCGGCGGCAGCTCCTACAATGAGCAGTTCTTC,CATSVGGSSYNEQFF
many,TRBV7-9,TRBJ2-1,.,TGTGCCAGCAGCTTAAGAGTAGGTCGGTCGCCTCAAACAGGCCCGCAGTTCTTC,CASSLRVGRSPQTGPQFF
few,TRBV7-9,TRBJ2-1,.,TGTGCCAGCAGCTTAGCGGGGGGTCCTTTTAGCTCCTACAATGAGCAGTTCTTC,CASSLAGGPFSSYNEQFF
many,TRBV7-8,TRBJ2-2,TRBD1,TGTGCCAGCAGAACCCCAGGGGGGAACACCGGGGAGCTGTTTTTT,CASRTPGGNTGELFF
few,TRBV2,TRBJ1-1,TRBD1,TGTGCCAGCAGTGAGGGGACAGGGTACACTGAAGCTTTCTTT,CASSEGTGYTEAFF
.,TRBV5-1,TRBJ2-1,TRBD1,TGCGCCAGCAGCTTGGGACAGGGGTCGGGTGAGCAGTTCTTC,CASSLGQGSGEQFF
few,TRBV4-1,TRBJ2-2,.,TGCGCCAGCAGCGCCACAGGGTTTCAGGGCGACACCGGGGAGCTGTTTTTT,CASSATGFQGDTGELFF
few,TRBV7-9,TRBJ2-2,.,TGTGCCAGCAGTCCTAAAGGGCAGACCGGGGAGCTGTTTTTT,CASSPKGQTGELFF
many,TRBV7-2,TRBJ2-6,.,TGTGCCAGCAGCTTAGGATTGGGGGAATACTCTGGGGCCAACGTCCTGACTTTC,CASSLGLGEYSGANVLTF
.,TRBV4-1,TRBJ2-5,.,TGCGCCAGCAGCCGGGGACCCCCACAAGAGACCCAGTACTTC,CASSRGPPQETQYF
many,TRBV5-8,TRBJ2-2,TRBD1,TGTGCCAGCAGCTCGGGACAGACTACGACCGGGGAGCTGTTTTTT,CASSSGQTTTGELFF
.,TRBV27,TRBJ1-2,.,TGTGCCAGCAGCTTCGGGCAGACCGACTATGGCTACACCTTC,CASSFGQTDYGYTF
many,TRBV12-3/TRBV12-4,TRBJ1-5,TRBD1,TGTGCCAGCAGTTTTTGGACAGGGATAAATCATAGCAATCAGCCCCAGCATTTT,CASSFWTGINHSNQPQHF
.,TRBV2,TRBJ1-5,.,TGTGCCAGCAGTGAAGCGCTTTCGGGGATCGTTTATAGCAATCAGCCCCAGCATTTT,CASSEALSGIVYSNQPQHF
.,TRBV19,TRBJ1-2,.,TGTGCCAGTAGTATTTGGCGAGATGGCTACACCTTC,CASSIWRDGYTF
.,TRBV9,TRBJ2-1,.,TGTGCCAGCAGCCCTAGAAAGAATGAGCAGTTCTTC,CASSPRKNEQFF
.,TRBV7-9,TRBJ2-5,.,TGTGCCAGCAGCTTCGGTGAAGGTTGGCAAGAGACCCAGTACTTC,CASSFGEGWQETQYF
.,TRBV20-1,TRBJ1-6,.,TGCAGTGCTAGAGTGTGTTGTCGGGGGGATAATTCACCCCTCCACTTT,CSARVCCRGDNSPLHF
.,TRBV6-6,TRBJ1-2,.,TGTGCCAGCAGTTACTCCAGGGAGGAGGGCTATGGCTACACCTTC,CASSYSREEGYGYTF
few,TRBV7-9,TRBJ2-1,.,TGTGCCAGCAGCCCCCGGGACGGGGTGAATGAGCAGTTCTTC,CASSPRDGVNEQFF
many,TRBV7-2,TRBJ1-1,.,TGTGCCAGCAGCTCCCCCGGGCGGTGGTGGGACACTGAAGCTTTCTTT,CASSSPGRWWDTEAFF
.,TRBV6-1,TRBJ1-6,.,TGTGCCAGCAGTACACCGACGAGTTCACCCCTCCACTTT,CASSTPTSSPLHF
.,TRBV25-1,TRBJ1-5,.,TGTGCCAGCAGTGAATATTCCCAGCCCCAGCATTTT,CASSEYSQPQHF
few,TRBV12-5,TRBJ1-1,TRBD1,TGTGCTAGTGGCGCAGGGGGAGACTACACTGAAGCTTTCTTT,CASGAGGDYTEAFF
few,TRBV12-3/TRBV12-4,TRBJ2-7,.,TGTGCCAGCAGTTTATATGGAGAGAGCTCCTACGAGCAGTACTTC,CASSLYGESSYEQYF
.,TRBV27,TRBJ1-1,.,TGTGCCAGCAGTCACTCGGAGGCGGGGACGGTTTTGAACACTGAAGCTTTCTTT,CASSHSEAGTVLNTEAFF
.,TRBV5-1,TRBJ2-3,.,TGCGCCAGCAGCCGGGGGACTGAGGTAGATACGCAGTATTTT,CASSRGTEVDTQYF
.,TRBV27,TRBJ2-1,TRBD1,TGTGCCAGCAGTTACCCCCCCGGGACAGGGAATGAGCAGTTCTTC,CASSYPPGTGNEQFF
.,TRBV25-1,TRBJ1-1,TRBD1,TGTGCCAGCGGGGATGACAGGGACACTGAAGCTTTCTTT,CASGDDRDTEAFF
few,TRBV6-6,TRBJ1-4,TRBD1,TGTGCCAGCAGTTACACGGGACAGGGGGCTAATGAAAAACTGTTTTTT,CASSYTGQGANEKLFF
.,TRBV7-9,TRBJ1-1,.,TGTGCCAGCAGCTTTACGTCAGGGGTGAACACTGAAGCTTTCTTT,CASSFTSGVNTEAFF
.,TRBV4-1,TRBJ2-2,TRBD2,TGCGCCAGCAGCCATGGAGCGGGGGGGTGGACCGGGGAGCTGTTTTTT,CASSHGAGGWTGELFF
many,TRBV7-8,TRBJ1-2,TRBD1,TGTGCCAGCAGCTTATACGGGACAGGGGGAAATGGCTACACCTTC,CASSLYGTGGNGYTF
few,TRBV15,TRBJ2-7,TRBD2,TGTGCCACCAGCCCAAGGGTCGGGGAGGGCTCCTACGAGCAGTACTTC,CATSPRVGEGSYEQYF
few,TRBV7-2,TRBJ1-6,.,TGTGCCAGCAGGAAAGAAGGGAAATCACCCCTCCACTTT,CASRKEGKSPLHF
few,TRBV7-9,TRBJ2-2,.,TGTGCCAGCGGATCGGCCGGGGAGCTGTTTTTT,CASGSAGELFF